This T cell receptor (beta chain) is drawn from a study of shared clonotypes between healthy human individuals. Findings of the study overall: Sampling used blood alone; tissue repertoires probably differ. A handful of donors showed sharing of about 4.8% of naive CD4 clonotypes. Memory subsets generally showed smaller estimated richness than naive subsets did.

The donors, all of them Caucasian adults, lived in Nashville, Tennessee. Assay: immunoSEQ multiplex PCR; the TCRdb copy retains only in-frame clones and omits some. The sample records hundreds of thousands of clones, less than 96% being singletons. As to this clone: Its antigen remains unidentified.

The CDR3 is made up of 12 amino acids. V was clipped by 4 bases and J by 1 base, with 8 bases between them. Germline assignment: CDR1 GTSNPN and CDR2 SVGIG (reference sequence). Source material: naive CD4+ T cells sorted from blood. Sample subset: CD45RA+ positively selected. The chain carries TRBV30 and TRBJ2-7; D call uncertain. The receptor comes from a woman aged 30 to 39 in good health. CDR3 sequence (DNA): TGTGCCTGGAATGCCCAATCCTACGAGCAGTACTTC. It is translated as CAWNAQSYEQYF.